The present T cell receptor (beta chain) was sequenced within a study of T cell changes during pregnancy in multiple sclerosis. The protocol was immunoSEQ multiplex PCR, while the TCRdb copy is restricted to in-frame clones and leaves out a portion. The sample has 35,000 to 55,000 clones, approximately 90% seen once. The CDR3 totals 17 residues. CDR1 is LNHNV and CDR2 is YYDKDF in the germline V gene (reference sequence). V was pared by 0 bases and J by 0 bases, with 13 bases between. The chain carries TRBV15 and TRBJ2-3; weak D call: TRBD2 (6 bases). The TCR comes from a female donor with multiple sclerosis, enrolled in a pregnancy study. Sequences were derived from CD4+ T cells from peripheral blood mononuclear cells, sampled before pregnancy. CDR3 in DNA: TGTGCCACCAGCAGAGATTACGTAGCGGTTAGCACAGATACGCAGTATTTT. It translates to CATSRDYVAVSTDTQYF.